This T cell receptor beta chain was documented in a study of T cell repertoires in cytomegalovirus infection. Each CDR3 protein is one row after TCRdb ran MiXCR on the reads. The table lists some 240,000 distinct CDR3 sequences, 15% to 20% of them singletons. This clonotype turned up a few times. The antigen remains undetermined. Study observations and caveats: What dominated the ex vivo response were HLA-C-restricted CMV-specific TCR beta clonotypes.

This receptor was obtained from a human donor in good health (CMV status not recorded). Some clones in this sample may be carry-over from other donors' samples. Source material: CD8+ T cells from PBMCs.

The DNA of the CDR3 is TGTGCCAGCAGCTTCTCCAACCAAAAGGAAAAACTGTTTTTT. Translated: CASSFSNQKEKLFF. V usage is TRBV5-8 and J usage is TRBJ1-4; D is unresolved. The germline gives CDR1 SGHTS, CDR2 YDEGEE. This CDR3 spans 14 amino acids. V lost 2 bases, J lost 8 bases, and 13 bases lay in between.